A selection of T cell receptor beta chains follows, all from one sample in a study of blood T cells in healthy people across ages. Each CDR3 protein is one row after TCRdb ran MiXCR on the 5' RACE reads. The sample holds roughly 790,000 distinct CDR3 sequences, 35% to 45% seen once. The sequencing input was blood. The source is a woman between 55 and 75 years old in good health. Both conserved end residues are part of each CDR3. D genes are given only for firm matches. Rows may omit the clone size; those that give it use once, few, many or a size class.

j_gene: TRBJ2-6
v_gene: TRBV28
d_gene: NA
abundance: NA
CDR3nt: TGTGCCAGCAGTTTTAGGGCAGCTGGGGCCAACGTCCTGACTTTC
CDR3aa: CASSFRAAGANVLTF

j_gene: TRBJ2-5
v_gene: TRBV15
d_gene: NA
abundance: NA
CDR3nt: TGTGCCACCAGCAGTCCTAAAGGAGGACCTTTGGGGGATGAGCAGTACTTC
CDR3aa: CATSSPKGGPLGDEQYF

j_gene: TRBJ2-3
v_gene: TRBV28
d_gene: NA
abundance: NA
CDR3nt: TGTGCCAGCAGTTCGTTTACCGGCTTCGCAGATACGCAGTATTTT
CDR3aa: CASSSFTGFADTQYF

j_gene: TRBJ2-7
v_gene: TRBV5-1
d_gene: TRBD2
abundance: few
CDR3nt: TGCGCCAGCAGCTTCGGACTAGCGGGGTTTACCTACGAGCAGTACTTC
CDR3aa: CASSFGLAGFTYEQYF

j_gene: TRBJ2-5
v_gene: TRBV6-2/TRBV6-3
d_gene: NA
abundance: NA
CDR3nt: TGTGCCAGCAGCGAAACGGGGGGCCAACAAGAGACCCAGTACTTC
CDR3aa: CASSETGGQQETQYF

j_gene: TRBJ2-2
v_gene: TRBV5-1
d_gene: NA
abundance: NA
CDR3nt: TGCGCCGGCAGCCCCCCTGGTAGCGAGGACACCGGGGAGCTGTTTTTT
CDR3aa: CAGSPPGSEDTGELFF

j_gene: TRBJ1-5
v_gene: TRBV21-1
d_gene: NA
abundance: NA
CDR3nt: NA
CDR3aa: CASSAWGTGINQPQHF

j_gene: TRBJ1-5
v_gene: TRBV12-3/TRBV12-4
d_gene: NA
abundance: few
CDR3nt: TGTGCCAGTCAGGGGTCAGATCAGCCCCAGCATTTT
CDR3aa: CASQGSDQPQHF

j_gene: TRBJ2-1
v_gene: TRBV12-3/TRBV12-4
d_gene: TRBD2
abundance: few
CDR3nt: TGTGCCAGCGGCCCGGGACTAGCGGTTGAGCAGTTCTTC
CDR3aa: CASGPGLAVEQFF

j_gene: TRBJ2-4
v_gene: TRBV28
d_gene: NA
abundance: few
CDR3nt: TGTGCCAGCAGTCCCCCCGGACTAGCCAAAAACATTCAGTACTTC
CDR3aa: CASSPPGLAKNIQYF

j_gene: TRBJ1-1
v_gene: TRBV6-2/TRBV6-3
d_gene: TRBD1
abundance: NA
CDR3nt: TGTGCCAGCAGTCTCCCCCGGGACAGCATGAACACTGAAGCTTTCTTT
CDR3aa: CASSLPRDSMNTEAFF

j_gene: TRBJ2-1
v_gene: TRBV27
d_gene: TRBD2
abundance: NA
CDR3nt: TGTGCCAGCAGGGCTACGGGACTAGCGGGAGGGCATGAGCAGTTCTTC
CDR3aa: CASRATGLAGGHEQFF

j_gene: TRBJ2-7
v_gene: TRBV20-1
d_gene: TRBD2
abundance: NA
CDR3nt: TGCAGTGCTAGGACTAGCCTGTCCTACAATGAGCAGTACTTC
CDR3aa: CSARTSLSYNEQYF

j_gene: TRBJ2-3
v_gene: TRBV5-1
d_gene: TRBD2
abundance: NA
CDR3nt: TGCGCCAGCAGCCTGACTAGCGCCAGCACAGATACGCAGTATTTT
CDR3aa: CASSLTSASTDTQYF

j_gene: TRBJ1-1
v_gene: TRBV12-3/TRBV12-4
d_gene: TRBD1
abundance: NA
CDR3nt: TGTGCCAGCAGTGGGGGACAGGGCACTGAAGCTTTCTTT
CDR3aa: CASSGGQGTEAFF

j_gene: TRBJ2-7
v_gene: TRBV12-3/TRBV12-4
d_gene: NA
abundance: NA
CDR3nt: TGTGCCAGCAGTTTAGTATTGGGGGGGGCCAGGGACGAGCAGTACTTC
CDR3aa: CASSLVLGGARDEQYF

j_gene: TRBJ2-7
v_gene: TRBV9
d_gene: NA
abundance: NA
CDR3nt: TGTGCCAGCAGCGTAGACAGCGGACCCTACGAGCAGTACTTC
CDR3aa: CASSVDSGPYEQYF

j_gene: TRBJ2-3
v_gene: TRBV2
d_gene: NA
abundance: NA
CDR3nt: TGTGCCAGCAGTGATAGGACTGCCGGCAATATGCAGTATTTT
CDR3aa: CASSDRTAGNMQYF

j_gene: TRBJ1-6
v_gene: TRBV4-3
d_gene: NA
abundance: NA
CDR3nt: TGCGCCAGCAGCCAAGGAACGGATTCACCCCTCCACTTT
CDR3aa: CASSQGTDSPLHF

j_gene: TRBJ2-5
v_gene: TRBV27
d_gene: NA
abundance: NA
CDR3nt: TGTGCCAGCACGCTAGGGGCCGTTAGGGAGACCCAGTACTTC
CDR3aa: CASTLGAVRETQYF

j_gene: TRBJ2-5
v_gene: TRBV3-1
d_gene: NA
abundance: NA
CDR3nt: TGTGCCAGCAGCCAAGCCTGGGGAGGGACCCAGTACTTC
CDR3aa: CASSQAWGGTQYF

j_gene: TRBJ2-1
v_gene: TRBV27
d_gene: NA
abundance: many
CDR3nt: TGTGCCAGCAGCTCCACCGGGCTCAGGGAGCAGTTCTTC
CDR3aa: CASSSTGLREQFF

j_gene: TRBJ2-7
v_gene: TRBV28
d_gene: TRBD1
abundance: NA
CDR3nt: TGTGCCAGCGTTTCATCACAGGGGGTCTACGAGCAGTACTTC
CDR3aa: CASVSSQGVYEQYF

j_gene: TRBJ1-2
v_gene: TRBV18
d_gene: NA
abundance: NA
CDR3nt: TGTGCCAGCTCCCCCCTGGGGGACTATGGCTACACCTTC
CDR3aa: CASSPLGDYGYTF

j_gene: TRBJ2-6
v_gene: TRBV2
d_gene: TRBD2
abundance: NA
CDR3nt: TGTGCCAGCAGAAAAACTAGCGGGGGGGCCCCTGGGGCCAACGTCCTGACTTTC
CDR3aa: CASRKTSGGAPGANVLTF

j_gene: TRBJ1-5
v_gene: TRBV3-1
d_gene: TRBD1
abundance: once
CDR3nt: TGTGCCAGCAGCCAGGAAACAGGGGTTCAGCCCCAGCATTTT
CDR3aa: CASSQETGVQPQHF

j_gene: TRBJ1-5
v_gene: TRBV9
d_gene: NA
abundance: few
CDR3nt: TGTGCCAGCAGCGTCGGGGCGGACGGGAGGCCCCAGCATTTT
CDR3aa: CASSVGADGRPQHF

j_gene: TRBJ2-1
v_gene: TRBV11-2
d_gene: NA
abundance: NA
CDR3nt: TGTGCCAGCAGCTTAGATCTAGGAGGGGGCGGTGAGCAGTTCTTC
CDR3aa: CASSLDLGGGGEQFF

j_gene: TRBJ1-3
v_gene: TRBV5-1
d_gene: TRBD1
abundance: NA
CDR3nt: TGCGCCAGCAGCTCGACAGGGGGAGGAAACACCATATATTTT
CDR3aa: CASSSTGGGNTIYF

j_gene: TRBJ2-7
v_gene: TRBV6-5
d_gene: TRBD1
abundance: NA
CDR3nt: TGTGCCAGCAGTTATCGGGTCCGGACAGGGGGCTCCTACGAGCAGTACTTC
CDR3aa: CASSYRVRTGGSYEQYF

j_gene: TRBJ2-5
v_gene: TRBV25-1
d_gene: NA
abundance: few
CDR3nt: TGTGCCAGCAGTGAAATGGCCGCAAACCAAGAGACCCAGTACTTC
CDR3aa: CASSEMAANQETQYF

j_gene: TRBJ2-7
v_gene: TRBV12-3/TRBV12-4
d_gene: NA
abundance: NA
CDR3nt: TGTGCCAGCAGTTTAGGGGCAGGGATCTTACTCTACGAGCAGTACTTC
CDR3aa: CASSLGAGILLYEQYF

j_gene: TRBJ2-2
v_gene: TRBV6-6
d_gene: NA
abundance: NA
CDR3nt: TGTGCCAGCGGGGACCGAAACACCGGGGAGCTGTTTTTT
CDR3aa: CASGDRNTGELFF

j_gene: TRBJ2-1
v_gene: TRBV4-3
d_gene: TRBD1
abundance: NA
CDR3nt: TGCGCCAGCAGCCAAGATAGGGGGAGGACAGGGGCTTACAATGAGCAGTTCTTC
CDR3aa: CASSQDRGRTGAYNEQFF

j_gene: TRBJ2-3
v_gene: TRBV7-9
d_gene: NA
abundance: NA
CDR3nt: TGTGCCAGCAGCCCAGCCGGGTGGGCTAGCATCTCAGATACGCAGTATTTT
CDR3aa: CASSPAGWASISDTQYF

j_gene: TRBJ2-2
v_gene: TRBV15
d_gene: TRBD2
abundance: NA
CDR3nt: TGTGCCACCAGCAGAGCGGGGGCTAGCGGGGTCCCCGGGGAGCTGTTTTTT
CDR3aa: CATSRAGASGVPGELFF

j_gene: TRBJ1-1
v_gene: TRBV21-1
d_gene: NA
abundance: NA
CDR3nt: TGTGCCAGAGCAAGGGGTGTGGCGGATATGAACACTGAAGCTTTCTTT
CDR3aa: CARARGVADMNTEAFF

j_gene: TRBJ2-5
v_gene: TRBV14
d_gene: TRBD2
abundance: NA
CDR3nt: TGTGCCAGCAGCCAGGGACTAGACGGTGAGCAGTACTTC
CDR3aa: CASSQGLDGEQYF

j_gene: TRBJ1-1
v_gene: TRBV12-3/TRBV12-4
d_gene: NA
abundance: few
CDR3nt: TGTGCCAGCAGTTTCGGGGCGCCGGCTGAAGCTTTCTTT
CDR3aa: CASSFGAPAEAFF

j_gene: TRBJ2-5
v_gene: TRBV7-2
d_gene: TRBD2
abundance: many
CDR3nt: TGTGCCAGCAGCTTAGATTCGGGGGGGCCGGAGACCCAGTACTTC
CDR3aa: CASSLDSGGPETQYF

j_gene: TRBJ2-7
v_gene: TRBV10-3
d_gene: NA
abundance: NA
CDR3nt: TGTGCCATCAGTGGTCCAGCGGGCGAACAATACGAGCAGTACTTC
CDR3aa: CAISGPAGEQYEQYF

j_gene: TRBJ2-7
v_gene: TRBV7-8
d_gene: NA
abundance: few
CDR3nt: TGTGCCAGCAGCTTACGACGGGGCGGCCTGGTTCCCGAGCAGTACTTC
CDR3aa: CASSLRRGGLVPEQYF

j_gene: TRBJ1-2
v_gene: TRBV15
d_gene: NA
abundance: NA
CDR3nt: TGTGCCACCAGCAGAAAAATAGGGGACTATGGCTACACCTTC
CDR3aa: CATSRKIGDYGYTF

j_gene: TRBJ1-2
v_gene: TRBV10-3
d_gene: TRBD1
abundance: NA
CDR3nt: TGTGCCATCAGTGAGCTACGGACAGGGGTTTGGATCGACGGCTACACCTTC
CDR3aa: CAISELRTGVWIDGYTF